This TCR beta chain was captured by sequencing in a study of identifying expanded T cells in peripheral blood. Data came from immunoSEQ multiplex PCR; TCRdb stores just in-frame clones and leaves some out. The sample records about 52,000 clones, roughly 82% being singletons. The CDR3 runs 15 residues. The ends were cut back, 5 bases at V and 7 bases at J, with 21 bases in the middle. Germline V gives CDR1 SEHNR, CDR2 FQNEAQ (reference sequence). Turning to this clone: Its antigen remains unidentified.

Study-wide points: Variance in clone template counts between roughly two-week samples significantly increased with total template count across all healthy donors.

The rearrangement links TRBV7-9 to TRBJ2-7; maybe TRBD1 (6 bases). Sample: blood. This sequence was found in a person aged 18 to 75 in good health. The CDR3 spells CASSPTGHSRWEQYF. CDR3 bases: TGTGCCAGCAGCCCGACAGGTCACTCGAGGTGGGAGCAGTACTTC. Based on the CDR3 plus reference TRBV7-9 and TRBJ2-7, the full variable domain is DTGVSQNPRHKITKRGQNVTFRCDPISEHNRLYWYRQTLGQGPEFLTYFQNEAQLEKSRLLSDRFSAERPKGSFSTLEIQRTEQGDSAMYLCASSPTGHSRWEQYFGPGTRLTVT.